The TCR beta chain described here comes from a study of regulatory T cells in long-lasting Graves disease. Described time point: newly diagnosed GD, antithyroid drugs for less than 3 months. The TCR library was prepared using RNA isolated from PBMCs. Arm-PCR with iRepertoire HTBI primers amplified the CDR3 regions for these TCR beta libraries. Each CDR3 protein gets one entry after TCRdb re-called the multiplex PCR reads with MiXCR. The sample lists hundreds of thousands of distinct CDR3 sequences, 15% to 20% occurring once. This sample was shared with a second study, whose subject was T cells in Graves' hyperthyroidism and ophthalmopathy. That source notes: Stable disease denoted Graves' hyperthyroidism without ophthalmopathy progression within 18 months. HTBI primers drove first-round RT-PCR of the TCR CDR3.

This sequence was found in a woman in her 30s with Graves disease. The input for sequencing was peripheral blood mononuclear cells (PBMCs), taken at new diagnosis, from a patient treated with antithyroid drugs.

The chain's CDR3 is CASSPWQGAFNGYTF. DNA of the CDR3: TGTGCCAGTAGTCCCTGGCAGGGGGCGTTCAATGGCTACACCTTC. V is TRBV19 and J is TRBJ1-2; 8 bases fit TRBD1. The germline CDR1 and CDR2 sequences are LNHDA and SQIVND (reference sequence). Losses at the gene ends were 5 bases for V and 6 bases for J; bases not matched to a gene: 11. The CDR3 loop spans 15 amino acids. Based on the CDR3 plus reference TRBV19 and TRBJ1-2, the full variable domain is DGGITQSPKYLFRKEGQNVTLSCEQNLNHDAMYWYRQDPGQGLRLIYYSQIVNDFQKGDIAEGYSVSREKKESFPLTVTSAQKNPTAFYLCASSPWQGAFNGYTFGSGTRLTVV.